This T cell receptor beta chain was sequenced in a study of identical twins. The table lists this clonotype with a few counts. V lost 5 bases and J lost 1, with 18 bases in between. Looked up from germline, CDR1 is LNHNV and CDR2 is YYDKDF (reference sequence). The CDR3 covers 17 residues. TCRdb analysed the 5' RACE reads with MiXCR anew, one entry per CDR3 protein. This sample carries 450,000 or so distinct CDR3 sequences, 24% of them seen once, and the ten largest clones take approximately 2.9%. This sample was also put to use in a study of T cells expressing NK-cell markers.

This chain links TRBV15 with TRBJ2-1; no firm D call. Sequences were obtained from CD4+ T cells sorted from blood. The receptor was derived from a woman aged 18-35 years in good health. Written as DNA, the CDR3 is TGTGCCACCAGCTCGGAGACCATACCCGTTTCCTACAATGAGCAGTTCTTC. Its protein product is CATSSETIPVSYNEQFF.